Given below is one TCR beta chain in context. Its antigen has not been determined. Per-base qualities were not stored, and no clone one base away is much larger. The data belong to a study of long-term antiretroviral therapy in people with HIV (dated by TCRdb to the early 2020s). Notes on the research overall: The earliest samples were collected about a decade before the 2015 WHO recommendation for immediate ART, when ART was typically delayed until CD4 counts fell. A retrospective serial study tested whether ART initiation and durable HIV suppression were associated with changes in peripheral blood TRB repertoire composition and diversity. A total of 192 cryopreserved PBMC samples came from 30 or so adults with confirmed HIV infection and were collected serially over a mean of about 6 years (range 1-12). Eleven of the 30 participants with HIV were female. No cross-contamination during QIAcube processing was seen in test extractions of a monoclonal T-cell line run alongside 33 polyclonal samples. Paper-wide results and their limitations: Expanded TRB clones identified before ART initiation dominated the repertoire across all time points, though the dominance fluctuated and decreased in many PLHIV after ART. No data were available on ART adherence, viral resistance or therapy changes, limiting inferences about post-ART repertoire changes. Limited PBMC availability meant only the TCR beta chain was sequenced, without alpha chain pairing. Compared with controls, HIV repertoires had narrower CDR3 length ranges, and the network structure pointed to an antigen-experienced repertoire that shifted only slightly toward naive after ART. Starting ART was linked to a significant rise in TRB diversity, yet even with long-term ART the diversity remained significantly lower than in transplant donor controls. Because pre-ART samples had limited cell numbers, unsorted PBMC were profiled rather than sorted CD4+ and CD8+ T cells. The samples were dated from about 2004 to 2017, and the ART regimens that were used may be less effective than current ART regimens.

The immunoSEQ hsTCRB v3.0 assay was used at survey level resolution to sequence the TRB variable region. The target sequencing depth for TRB was about 40,000-50,000 T-cell genomes per sample. TRB libraries were pooled and sequenced on an Illumina MiSeq using a v3 150-cycle kit. The original methods were these. Repertoire analysis was performed in R inside a reproducible Nextflow workflow that covered QC, data transformation and analysis. LymphoSeq2, an R package for AIRR-Seq data exploration, was used to implement custom analyses. A handful of samples that produced fewer than 5000 total TRB sequences were removed, so under 200 HIV repertoires were analyzed. Among the 190 or so HIV repertoires that were kept, 59 were collected before ART initiation and about 130 were collected after ART initiation. Repertoires were downsampled to 5000 TRB nucleotide sequences, and summary statistics were averaged over 100 downsampling iterations. TRB sequences were retained for analysis only if CDR3 regions of at least seven amino acids were present. A Shannon entropy-derived clonality score and the Gini coefficient were used to measure diversity. In repertoire networks, the top 5000 CDR3 amino acid sequences were linked whenever an edit distance of one separated two sequences. For TRB CDR3 amino acid sequences, antigen specificity groups and MHC restriction were predicted with GLIPH2. Known CMV, EBV, HIV or tissue antigen associations were flagged by matching CDR3 amino acid sequences against VDJdb and McPAS-TCR. Pre-ART, post-ART and control groups were compared with Wilcoxon signed-rank tests and Holm-Bonferroni correction. In its TCRdb copy, this immuneACCESS table keeps in-frame sequences only and misses some clones. Where compared with another copy, unresolved V genes explain less than half of these, and the others have no known cause. The DNA was the basis for D and trimming; V, J and clone size are from that table. The sample table shows 40,000 or so clones, and approximately 86% are seen once. The ten largest clones capture around 3.9% of the sample.

CDR1 and CDR2, looked up from the germline V gene (reference sequence), are SGHNT and YYREEE. V sheds 1 base and J sheds 1 base, leaving 5 bases between their ends. The CDR3 starts with the cysteine, ends with the phenylalanine, and has 13 residues. Solely the CDR3 DNA is kept, with 39 bases framed from the first base. Inclusion was restricted to participants for whom at least one PBMC sample before ART initiation and at least two post-ART samples were available. All participants with HIV were treated in the United States of America. Before DNA extraction, cryopreserved samples of roughly 0.9-11 million PBMC were thawed and washed. At the time of the earliest PBMC sample, participants with HIV were aged between about 20 and 54 years. Per participant, PBMC samples came from 1-4 timepoints prior to ART initiation and 2-8 timepoints following ART initiation, for a median of 7 samples. Serial HIV viral load, CD4+ T-cell count, ART history and demographic data were obtained for every participant. Genomic DNA was extracted from unsorted PBMC with a Qiagen kit on a QIAcube, processed in batches of 12 samples.

The TCR comes from a woman aged 18-29 years with HIV. This receptor chain uses TRBV5-4 and TRBJ1-1, with the identity of the D gene unclear. The sequences come from unsorted PBMCs, collected just before starting antiretroviral therapy. The nucleotide sequence reads as follows: TGTGCCAGCAGCTTGATTGGGAACACTGAAGCTTTCTTT. The resulting protein is CASSLIGNTEAFF. Where the CDR3 stops, the reference TRBV5-4 and TRBJ1-1 genes take over; the full variable domain is ETGVTQSPTHLIKTRGQQVTLRCSSQSGHNTVSWYQQALGQGPQFIFQYYREEENGRGNFPPRFSGLQFPNYSSELNVNALELDDSALYLCASSLIGNTEAFFGQGTRLTVV.